The 25 T cell receptor beta chains below come from one sample, sequenced in a study of PD-1 blockade in classical Hodgkin lymphoma. Clones were read by immunoSEQ multiplex PCR, and TCRdb kept only the in-frame ones, dropping some. The repertoire includes more than 10,000 clones, more than 75% of them detected once, and roughly 25% sits in the top ten. Patients all relapsed after autologous stem cell transplantation, and there was variation in brentuximab vedotin exposure. The specimen comprised peripheral blood mononuclear cells (PBMCs), sampled at baseline. Receptors originate from a human donor with classical Hodgkin lymphoma.

This clone has a handful of counts. The chain is built from TRBV6-1 and TRBJ2-7; TRBD2 might be the D (6 bases). Trimming took 6 bases from V and 1 from J, leaving 16 bases between them. The germline V gene has CDR1 MNHNS and CDR2 SASEGT. The CDR3 has 15 residues. This chain's CDR3 is CASSRGTGSSYEQYF. CDR3 sequence (DNA): TGTGCCAGCAGCCGGGGGACGGGGAGTTCCTACGAGCAGTACTTC.

In DNA, the CDR3 is TGTGCCAGCAGCTTAGTCTCCGAGCAGTACTTC. Amino acid sequence: CASSLVSEQYF. The chain has TRBV7-9 and TRBJ2-7; no firm D call. The germline CDR1 and CDR2 sequences are SEHNR and FQNEAQ (reference sequence). V was cut by 1 base and J by 6 bases, with 4 bases left in between. The CDR3 contains 11 residues.

By share of the sample, this clone is medium-sized. The gene calls are TRBV19 and TRBJ2-1; D could derive from TRBD1 or TRBD2 (5 bases each). The CDR3 has 13 residues. Germline V gene lookup returns CDR1 LNHDA and CDR2 SQIVND (reference sequence). Trimming shortened V by 8 bases and J by 3 bases, and 11 bases separated the two germline ends. Written as DNA, the CDR3 is TGTGCCAGTGCCGGGACGGACTACAATGAGCAGTTCTTC. Translation gives CASAGTDYNEQFF.

V usage is TRBV11-2 and J usage is TRBJ1-1; TRBD1 agrees at 7 bases. V lost 7 bases to trimming and J lost 1 base; unmatched junction nucleotides: 6. Per germline, CDR1 SGHAT and CDR2 FQNNGV. There are 14 residues in the CDR3. DNA for the CDR3: TGTGCCAGCATCCTGGGACAGCAGAACACTGAAGCTTTCTTT. Protein product: CASILGQQNTEAFF.

The rearrangement uses TRBV29-1 and TRBJ2-1; TRBD2 agrees at 9 bases. This CDR3 is built from 14 residues. V trimming: 4 bases; J trimming: 4 bases; junction bases outside the gene matches: 5. CDR1 and CDR2 from the germline V gene are SQVTM and ANQGSEA. In DNA form, the CDR3 reads TGCAGCGTTGGGGGTAGCGGGGGATACAATGAGCAGTTCTTC. Translated: CSVGGSGGYNEQFF.

V and J are TRBV15 and TRBJ2-7; 7 bases are a match to TRBD2. The V and J ends lost 3 bases and 0 bases, in that order; junction bases with no gene match: 2. Germline assignment: CDR1 LNHNV and CDR2 YYDKDF (reference sequence). The CDR3 totals 14 residues. Here the CDR3 reads CATSRGGSSYEQYF. For the CDR3, the DNA is TGTGCCACCAGCAGGGGCGGGAGCTCCTACGAGCAGTACTTC.

This rearrangement joins TRBV7-9 to TRBJ2-5, with D unresolved. The length of the CDR3 is 13 residues. Trimming left V 4 bases short and J 5 bases short, with 11 bases between. Germline lookup yields CDR1 SEHNR and CDR2 FQNEAQ (reference sequence). CDR3 nucleotide sequence: TGTGCCAGCAGCTCGAGTAATGTGGAGACCCAGTACTTC. As protein: CASSSSNVETQYF.

This clone was detected once. The chain uses TRBV10-1 and TRBJ2-3; 7 nucleotides align to TRBD2. The germline V gene encodes CDR1 WNHNN and CDR2 SYGVQD (reference sequence). The CDR3 runs to 14 residues. The V segment lost 4 bases and the J segment 6 bases; nucleotides outside the gene matches: 7. CDR3 bases: TGCGCCAGCAGTGCGGGAGGCCCACAGGATACGCAGTATTTT. This gives the protein CASSAGGPQDTQYF.

This rearrangement joins TRBV5-1 to TRBJ1-1; 7 bases agree with TRBD1. V shed 0 bases and J 1 base; nucleotides not matched to a gene: 6. The CDR3 is 16 residues long. Germline V gene sequence: CDR1 SGHRS, CDR2 YFSETQ. The CDR3 here is CASSLEQGQRNTEAFF. DNA for the CDR3: TGCGCCAGCAGCTTGGAGCAGGGACAGAGGAACACTGAAGCTTTCTTT.

The V and J genes are TRBV5-1 and TRBJ2-5, with 8 bases identical to TRBD1. V shed 0 bases and J 2 bases; nucleotides not matched to a gene: 3. Germline values: CDR1 SGHRS, CDR2 YFSETQ. The CDR3 runs to 15 residues. The CDR3 DNA reads TGCGCCAGCAGCTTGGGGGACAGGCTGCAAGAGACCCAGTACTTC. The encoded protein is CASSLGDRLQETQYF.

The chain joins TRBV27 to TRBJ2-7, with D perhaps TRBD2 (5 bases). Trimming took off 7 bases at V and 4 bases at J, with 23 bases between the two ends. The length of the CDR3 is 16 residues. Germline CDR1 MNHEY, CDR2 SMNVEV (reference sequence). CDR3: CASTSGMAAAPYEQYF. CDR3 DNA sequence: TGTGCCAGCACTTCGGGGATGGCAGCTGCCCCGTACGAGCAGTACTTC.

The chain links TRBV29-1 to TRBJ1-1; 7 bases map to TRBD1. Germline trimming cut 6 bases from V and 4 bases from J; bases unmatched to any gene: 11. The V gene's germline CDR1 is SQVTM and CDR2 ANQGSEA. The CDR3 is made up of 14 amino acids. The CDR3 here is CSVARQGGSTEAFF. CDR3 sequence (DNA): TGCAGCGTGGCCCGACAGGGCGGGAGCACTGAAGCTTTCTTT.

The V and J genes are TRBV7-9 and TRBJ2-5; the D gene could be TRBD1 or TRBD2 (6 bases each). Deletions cut 0 bases from V and 2 bases from J, with 7 bases between. Per the germline V gene, CDR1 is SEHNR and CDR2 is FQNEAQ (reference sequence). This CDR3 region has 14 residues. The CDR3: CASSLAGGQETQYF. The CDR3, as DNA: TGTGCCAGCAGCTTAGCAGGGGGGCAAGAGACCCAGTACTTC. The full variable domain, with the rest looked up from reference TRBV7-9 and TRBJ2-5, is DTGVSQNPRHKITKRGQNVTFRCDPISEHNRLYWYRQTLGQGPEFLTYFQNEAQLEKSRLLSDRFSAERPKGSFSTLEIQRTEQGDSAMYLCASSLAGGQETQYFGPGTRLLVL.

This clone has only one observation. J is TRBJ2-5 and V is TRBV5-6, with D possibly TRBD1 on 5 matching bases. Per germline, CDR1 SGHDT and CDR2 YYEEEE. This CDR3 is 13 amino acids long. Trimming pared 4 bases from V and 5 bases from J, leaving 12 bases between. The CDR3 DNA reads TGTGCCAGCAGCGGGCAGGGATGGGAGACCCAGTACTTC. Its translation is CASSGQGWETQYF.

The chain couples TRBV5-4 to TRBJ2-6; perhaps TRBD1 as D (7 bases). CDR1 is SGHNT, CDR2 YYREEE, per germline (reference sequence). Trimming pared 5 bases from V and 4 bases from J, leaving 16 bases between. CDR3 size: 16 residues. CDR3 region: CASRSGGGSGANVLTF. The CDR3 DNA reads TGTGCCAGCAGGAGCGGAGGGGGCTCCGGGGCCAACGTCCTGACTTTC.

The chain combines TRBV15 with TRBJ1-2, with 10 bases aligning to TRBD1. Per the germline V gene, CDR1 is LNHNV and CDR2 is YYDKDF (reference sequence). This CDR3 is 15 amino acids long. V gave up 5 bases and J gave up 3 bases; unmatched junction bases: 6. This CDR3 is CATSGRDRGDYGYTF. CDR3 sequence (DNA): TGTGCCACCAGCGGAAGGGACAGGGGAGACTATGGCTACACCTTC.

This clone was found once. V usage is TRBV19 and J usage is TRBJ1-2; D unresolved. V was shortened by 8 bases and J by 8 bases, with 12 bases between the two germline ends. Germline CDR1 LNHDA, CDR2 SQIVND (reference sequence). The CDR3 extends over 11 amino acids. For the CDR3, the DNA is TGTGCCAGTCAAACCCTCATGGGCTACACCTTC. Protein: CASQTLMGYTF.

The CDR3 DNA reads TGTGCCAGCAGTTGGGTTACGGGCAACTTCTACAATGAGCAGTTCTTC. Its protein product is CASSWVTGNFYNEQFF. The chain couples TRBV27 to TRBJ2-1; D gene ambiguous. Per the germline V gene, CDR1 is MNHEY and CDR2 is SMNVEV (reference sequence). There are 16 residues in the CDR3. V lost 4 bases, J lost 3 bases, and 16 bases lay in between.

The chain links TRBV28 to TRBJ2-7; the match to TRBD2 covers 7 bases. There are 18 residues in the CDR3. J was trimmed by 1 base and V by 4 bases; bases with no gene match: 16. The germline V gene encodes CDR1 MDHEN and CDR2 SYDVKM. The CDR3 sequence: CASSSLPLRLADSYEQYF. The CDR3 nucleotides are TGTGCCAGCAGTTCGCTACCCCTTCGGCTAGCGGATTCCTACGAGCAGTACTTC.

V usage is TRBV6-1 and J usage is TRBJ1-5; tentative D call: TRBD1 (6 bases). The CDR3 loop spans 16 amino acids. Trimming left V 1 base short and J 0 bases short, with 10 bases between. Germline CDR1 is MNHNS and CDR2 is SASEGT. The CDR3 loop reads CASSEVGTNSNQPQHF. The CDR3 DNA reads as TGTGCCAGCAGTGAAGTTGGGACAAATAGCAATCAGCCCCAGCATTTT.

J is TRBJ2-1 and V is TRBV6-5, with 13 nucleotides matching TRBD2. V trimming: 6 bases; J trimming: 8 bases; junction bases outside the gene matches: 7. The CDR3 runs to 15 residues. Germline V gene lookup returns CDR1 MNHEY and CDR2 SVGAGI. This CDR3 is CASSQLAGGRDEQFF. CDR3 DNA sequence: TGTGCCAGCAGCCAACTAGCGGGAGGGCGGGATGAGCAGTTCTTC.

V is TRBV5-6 and J is TRBJ2-7; 7 positions match TRBD2. Germline assignment: CDR1 SGHDT and CDR2 YYEEEE. The CDR3 spans 13 residues. J gave up 9 bases and V 4 bases, and 10 bases lay outside the gene matches. This chain's CDR3 is CASSRSGEPVQYF. CDR3 DNA sequence: TGTGCCAGCAGCAGGAGCGGGGAGCCCGTGCAGTACTTC.

The rearrangement uses TRBV2 and TRBJ2-1; D assignment may be TRBD1 or TRBD2 (5 bases each). The CDR3 runs 12 residues. The V end lost 10 bases, the J end lost 3 bases, and 10 bases lay between the germline ends. CDR1 is SNHLY, CDR2 FYNNEI, per germline. This CDR3 is CATWDLYNEQFF. As DNA, the CDR3 is TGTGCCACCTGGGACCTCTACAATGAGCAGTTCTTC.

The chain joins TRBV19 to TRBJ2-7, with a possible D match to TRBD2 (5 bases). CDR1 and CDR2 from the germline V gene are LNHDA and SQIVND (reference sequence). V shed 6 bases and J shed 7 bases, with 10 bases lying between them. This CDR3 has 11 amino acids. CDR3 in DNA: TGTGCCAGTAGCCTCCGCGGGGAGCAGTACTTC. Its protein is CASSLRGEQYF.

The V call is TRBV28, the J call TRBJ2-3, with 12 positions matching TRBD2. Germline V lookup: CDR1 MDHEN, CDR2 SYDVKM. The V gene end was trimmed by 4 bases and the J gene end by 2 bases; junction bases not matched to a gene: 4. The CDR3 covers 16 residues. The CDR3 region has the DNA TGTGCCAGCAGTTCTTGGACTAGCGGGAACACAGATACGCAGTATTTT. Its protein is CASSSWTSGNTDTQYF.